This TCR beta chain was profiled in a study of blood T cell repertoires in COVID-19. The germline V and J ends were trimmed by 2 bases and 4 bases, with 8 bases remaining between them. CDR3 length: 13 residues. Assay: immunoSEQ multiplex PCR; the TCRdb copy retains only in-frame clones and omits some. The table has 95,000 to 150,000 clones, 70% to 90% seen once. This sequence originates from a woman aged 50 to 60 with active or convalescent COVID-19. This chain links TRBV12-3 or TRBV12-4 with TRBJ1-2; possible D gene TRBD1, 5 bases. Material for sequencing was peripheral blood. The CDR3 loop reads CASSLQGSYGYTF. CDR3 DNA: TGTGCCAGCAGTTTACAGGGAAGCTATGGCTACACCTTC.